This T cell receptor beta chain came from a study of T cells in Graves' hyperthyroidism and ophthalmopathy. Notes on the study in general: In the blood, most expanded thyroid clonotypes above 0.001 appeared as well. A median 6.5 months before onset, the model predicted ophthalmopathy.

This clonotype was seen at least ten times. Its antigen remains unidentified. Germline V CDR1 and CDR2: SGDLS, YYNGEE. The CDR3 runs 16 residues. With 0 bases clipped from V and 4 bases from J, the junction kept 4 bases outside the gene matches. Amplified TCR beta CDR3 regions derived from RNA transcripts. During a first-round RT-PCR of the TCR CDR3, the HTBI primer set was used. TCRdb re-derived calls from the multiplex PCR reads in MiXCR, one entry per CDR3 protein. The sample shows more than 450,000 distinct CDR3 sequences, 13% to 15% of them seen only once. Pregnant or lactating patients were excluded, as were those with uncontrolled infection or other autoimmune disease. Out of roughly 10 ml of fresh peripheral blood came the PBMCs.

Specimen: blood. The chain recombines TRBV9 with TRBJ2-1, with TRBD1 matching over 10 bases. The origin of this receptor is a woman between 40 and 50 years old with Graves' hyperthyroidism. The CDR3 region is CASSVGTGGLYNEQFF. Written as DNA, the CDR3 is TGTGCCAGCAGCGTAGGGACAGGGGGACTATACAATGAGCAGTTCTTC.